This T cell receptor (delta chain) comes out of a study of γδ T cells in repeated Plasmodium falciparum infection. Study-level information: Donors were malaria-exposed Malian children or age- and gender-matched Australian children. Malian samples came from no-transmission periods or across acute febrile malaria episodes. Study observations and caveats: Donors in Mali lived in a small rural village, largely one ethnic group. Compared with Australian children, Malian Vdelta2-negative repertoires seemed more clonal, less diverse, less shared.

Flow sorting of PBMC yielded separate Vgamma9/Vdelta2+ and Vdelta2-negative gammadelta T cell populations for bulk repertoire analysis. Per germline, CDR1 TSWWSYY and CDR2 QGS. The CDR3 runs 21 residues. The ends were cut back, 1 base at V and 2 bases at J, with 29 bases in the middle. TCRdb fed the multiplex PCR reads into CATT to redo clone calling. The sample has around 50,000 delta-chain clones, around 2% seen once. This clone turned up a few times. The antigen remains unidentified. The protein given by TCRdb reflects a much larger clone and differs at residue 12 from this DNA's translation, likely from a read error; the protein shown is the DNA's translation.

The TCR sequence derives from a pool of human donors (malaria-infected and uninfected, not separated). The V and J genes are TRDV1 and TRDJ1, with D maybe TRDD3 (5 bases). TCRdb records no J gene; here it was assigned by comparing the DNA to germline. The material sequenced was gamma-delta T cells from blood. The CDR3 bases are TGTGCTCTTGGGGAACCGAGCTTCACTAATTTACGCCTCAGGGGGACCGATAAACTCATCTTT. Amino acid sequence: CALGEPSFTNLRLRGTDKLIF.